These 20 T cell receptor beta chains originate from one sample sequenced in a study of cytomegalovirus exposure and HLA in healthy donors. Amplification used 60 Vbeta primers and 13 Jbeta primers. Libraries were prepared by immunoSEQ multiplex PCR; TCRdb keeps only in-frame clonotypes and omits some of them. The sample has under 130,000 clones, around 60% seen once. Sequencing used PBMCs. These receptors were taken from a man aged 25-45 years in good health and CMV-seropositive.

The chain couples TRBV27 to TRBJ1-1; D possibly corresponds to TRBD1 (5 bases). Trimming cost V 0 bases and J 4 bases, with 9 bases left between them. Germline V lookup: CDR1 MNHEY, CDR2 SMNVEV (reference sequence). The CDR3 has 14 amino acids. CDR3 sequence (DNA): TGTGCCAGCAGTTTATCGGCGGGGGGCACTGAAGCTTTCTTT. Translation: CASSLSAGGTEAFF.

The V and J genes are TRBV2 and TRBJ2-2, with 7 bases aligning to TRBD2. Germline V gene sequence: CDR1 SNHLY, CDR2 FYNNEI. V lost 4 bases and J lost 5; bases outside the gene matches: 7. The CDR3 sequence is 15 residues long. The CDR3 protein is CASSVERGSTGELFF. The CDR3 bases are TGTGCCAGCAGTGTTGAGCGGGGAAGTACCGGGGAGCTGTTTTTT. The whole variable domain, filled in from reference TRBV2 and TRBJ2-2, reads EPEVTQTPSHQVTQMGQEVILRCVPISNHLYFYWYRQILGQKVEFLVSFYNNEISEKSEIFDDQFSVERPDGSNFTLKIRSTKLEDSAMYFCASSVERGSTGELFFGEGSRLTVL.

This chain links TRBV4-1 with TRBJ1-6, with D tentatively TRBD1 (6 bases). This CDR3 contains 14 residues. Per the germline V gene, CDR1 is MGHRA and CDR2 is YSYEKL. The V end was cut by 1 base, the J end by 11 bases, with 12 bases between. As DNA, the CDR3 is TGCGCCAGCAGCCAAGCCAGGGGAGTTCCACCCCTCCACTTT. Its translation: CASSQARGVPPLHF.

A single count supports this clone. The genes are TRBV6-5 and TRBJ1-1, with a weak D call TRBD1 (6 bases). The V end was cut by 10 bases, the J end by 6 bases, with 12 bases between. The CDR3 loop spans 11 amino acids. CDR1 is MNHEY, CDR2 SVGAGI, per germline. The CDR3 DNA is TGTGCCACCCGGGGGGGCGCTGAAGCTTTCTTT. It translates to CATRGGAEAFF.

On this clone: One end of the junction varies from germline; a read error may be responsible. The chain combines TRBV2 with TRBJ2-5, with 7 bases aligning to TRBD1. There are 12 residues in the CDR3. Germline V gene lookup returns CDR1 SNHLY and CDR2 FYNNEI. CDR3 region: CASRWTGYQMDF. Written as DNA, the CDR3 is TGTGCCAGCCGATGGACAGGATATCAAATGGACTTC.

V gene TRBV2 combines with J gene TRBJ1-2, with TRBD1 matching 12 bases. There are 15 residues in the CDR3. Trimming cost V 6 bases and J 5 bases; bases outside gene matches: 7. The germline V gene has CDR1 SNHLY and CDR2 FYNNEI. The CDR3 reads CASSAGTGGGYGYTF. The CDR3 DNA follows: TGTGCCAGCAGCGCCGGGACAGGGGGCGGGTATGGCTACACCTTC.

The chain couples TRBV10-3 to TRBJ1-5, with D uncertain. V was clipped by 3 bases and J by 0 bases, with 18 bases between them. The length of the CDR3 is 18 residues. Per the germline V gene, CDR1 is ENHRY and CDR2 is SYGVKD. CDR3 sequence: CAISEMGTGAYSNQPQHF. In nucleotides, the CDR3 is TGTGCCATCAGTGAAATGGGCACCGGTGCTTATAGCAATCAGCCCCAGCATTTT.

This clone was observed a few times. The chain couples TRBV7-6 to TRBJ1-2, with 7 bases identical to TRBD1. The CDR3 is 14 amino acids. Germline-derived CDR1 and CDR2 are SGHVS and FNYEAQ. Trimming took 5 bases from V and 1 from J; bases not matched to a gene: 4. The CDR3 sequence is CASSPGQHNYGYTF. CDR3 DNA: TGTGCCAGCAGCCCGGGACAGCATAACTATGGCTACACCTTC.

The chain links TRBV5-5 to TRBJ2-7, with D perhaps matching TRBD1 (6 bases). Trimming cost V 4 bases and J 3 bases, with 14 bases left between them. From germline, CDR1 is SGHKS and CDR2 YYEKEE (reference sequence). The CDR3 is 14 residues long. CDR3 sequence: CASSRPDSFYEQYF. The DNA of the CDR3 is TGTGCCAGCAGCCGCCCGGACAGTTTCTACGAGCAGTACTTC.

This clone was counted between two and nine times. The rearrangement joins TRBV7-6 to TRBJ1-4; D is possibly TRBD1 (5 bases). Trimming cost V 0 bases and J 7 bases, with 12 bases left between them. Germline CDR1 is SGHVS and CDR2 is FNYEAQ. The CDR3 sequence is 15 residues long. CDR3 sequence (DNA): TGTGCCAGCAGCTTAGCAGCGGGGGTGGCTGAAAAACTGTTTTTT. Protein sequence: CASSLAAGVAEKLFF.

The rearrangement uses TRBV7-2 and TRBJ1-2, with D hard to call. CDR3 length: 13 residues. Trimming left V 2 bases short and J 1 base short, with 5 bases between. Germline V gene data show CDR1 as SGHTA and CDR2 as FQGNSA. The DNA for the CDR3 is TGTGCCAGCAGCTTATTAGATAACTATGGCTACACCTTC. Amino acid sequence: CASSLLDNYGYTF. The complete variable domain, with remaining parts taken from reference TRBV7-2 and TRBJ1-2, reads GAGVSQSPSNKVTEKGKDVELRCDPISGHTALYWYRQSLGQGLEFLIYFQGNSAPDKSGLPSDRFSAERTGGSVSTLTIQRTQQEDSAVYLCASSLLDNYGYTFGSGTRLTVV.

The chain uses TRBV25-1 and TRBJ2-1, with TRBD2 matching 8 bases. This CDR3 contains 15 residues. The V and J ends lost 2 bases and 7 bases, in that order; junction bases with no gene match: 7. Germline V lookup: CDR1 MGHDK, CDR2 SYGVNS. The CDR3 DNA sequence: TGTGCCAGCAGTGAACCGGGGGGGTATGAGAATGAGCAGTTCTTC. Its protein is CASSEPGGYENEQFF.

This clone was observed a few times. Other DNA sequences in the sample encode the same CDR3. This rearrangement joins TRBV9 to TRBJ2-5, with D maybe TRBD2 (6 bases). The germline CDR1 and CDR2 sequences are SGDLS and YYNGEE. Trimming removed 2 bases at V and 5 bases at J, with 13 bases between. CDR3 length: 14 amino acids. CDR3 protein: CASSVYGGLETQYF. CDR3 nucleotides: TGTGCCAGCAGCGTGTATGGGGGACTCGAGACCCAGTACTTC.

CDR3 loop: CASSERTSGGTDTQYF. The DNA of the CDR3 is TGCGCCAGCAGCGAGAGGACTAGCGGGGGCACAGATACGCAGTATTTT. The chain carries TRBV5-1 and TRBJ2-3; 12 nucleotides line up with TRBD2. Germline loops: CDR1 SGHRS, CDR2 YFSETQ. Trimming at V came to 4 bases and at J to 1 base, leaving 4 bases not matched to a gene. The CDR3 is 16 amino acids.

The chain links TRBV6-6 to TRBJ1-5, with D possibly being TRBD1 (6 bases). The germline CDR1 and CDR2 sequences are MNHNY and SVGAGI (reference sequence). V was cut by 6 bases and J by 4 bases, with 16 bases left in between. The CDR3 runs 15 residues. CDR3 DNA: TGTGCCAGCAGATCCCTTACAGGGTCAAATCAGCCCCAGCATTTT. Its protein product is CASRSLTGSNQPQHF.

The chain joins TRBV11-3 to TRBJ1-1; tentative D call: TRBD1 (6 bases). Per the germline V gene, CDR1 is SGHNT and CDR2 is YENEEA. Trimming left V 5 bases short and J 3 bases short, with 16 bases between. This CDR3 region has 15 residues. The CDR3 loop reads CASSVQGYGDTEAFF. As DNA, the CDR3 is TGTGCCAGCAGCGTACAGGGTTATGGGGACACTGAAGCTTTCTTT.

CDR3 bases: TGTGCCAGCAGCTTATCATCCAGCGGGGGGCAAGAGACCCAGTACTTC. Its protein is CASSLSSSGGQETQYF. The rearrangement joins TRBV7-2 to TRBJ2-5, with 9 bases identical to TRBD2. CDR1 is SGHTA, CDR2 FQGNSA, per germline. With 2 bases clipped from V and 2 bases from J, the junction kept 6 bases outside the gene matches. The CDR3 length is 16 residues.

V and J are TRBV19 and TRBJ2-7; D unresolved. The CDR3 has 14 residues. V was pared by 5 bases and J by 5 bases, with 16 bases between. CDR1 is LNHDA, CDR2 SQIVND, per germline (reference sequence). DNA for the CDR3: TGTGCCAGTAGTCTCTCGTTGTCGGGTAACGAGCAGTACTTC. It specifies CASSLSLSGNEQYF.

This clone appeared a few times. J is TRBJ2-2 and V is TRBV7-2; 8 bases are shared with TRBD2. V was clipped by 5 bases and J by 5 bases; unmatched bases: 10. CDR3 length: 16 residues. Germline V gene data show CDR1 as SGHTA and CDR2 as FQGNSA. This CDR3 reads CASSPSGGGRTGELFF. CDR3 in DNA: TGTGCCAGCAGCCCCTCTGGCGGGGGGAGAACCGGGGAGCTGTTTTTT.

The chain links TRBV6-5 to TRBJ2-7, with 12 nucleotides matching TRBD2. The CDR3 totals 15 residues. Germline lookup yields CDR1 MNHEY and CDR2 SVGAGI. Germline trimming cut 5 bases from V and 4 bases from J; bases unmatched to any gene: 6. CDR3 in DNA: TGTGCCAGCAGTCCTCTACTAGCGGGGGGATACGAGCAGTACTTC. This gives the protein CASSPLLAGGYEQYF.